This T cell receptor (beta chain) was retrieved from a study of control samples from healthy donors and cancer patients. The table came from immunoSEQ multiplex PCR; TCRdb's copy has only in-frame clones and leaves some out. Found here are about 190,000 clones; the top ten clones hold 2.2%. This CDR3 contains 15 residues. Between the trimmed V and J ends, which lost 6 bases and 2 bases, there was a span of 11 bases. Per germline, CDR1 MNHEY and CDR2 SVGEGT. What was sequenced was blood. The V call is TRBV6-2 or TRBV6-3, the J call TRBJ1-6; maybe TRBD1 (6 bases). The clonotype was recovered from a woman in her 30s in good health. This chain's CDR3 is CASSPRGTYNSPLHF. The CDR3 region has the DNA TGTGCCAGCAGCCCGAGGGGGACCTATAATTCACCCCTCCACTTT.